Following are 11 T cell receptor beta chains from one sample sequenced in a study of T cell repertoires in cytomegalovirus infection. Each CDR3 protein gets one entry after TCRdb re-called the reads with MiXCR. The data show a few hundred thousand distinct CDR3 sequences, 35% to 50% seen once. These TCRs' antigens remain unknown. The sample was cultured PBMCs, taken from culture after CMV antigen stimulation. The receptors shown here come from a human donor in good health (CMV status not recorded). Some clones in this sample may be carry-over from other donors' samples.

The V gene is TRBV4-1, the J gene TRBJ1-1; 7 nucleotides match TRBD1. The CDR3 spans 17 residues. Germline V CDR1 and CDR2: MGHRA, YSYEKL. V trimming: 0 bases; J trimming: 6 bases; junction bases outside the gene matches: 13. This CDR3 is CASSQDIWGQNVPEAFF. For the CDR3, the DNA is TGCGCCAGCAGCCAAGATATTTGGGGACAGAACGTTCCTGAAGCTTTCTTT.

A few counts support this clonotype. This rearrangement joins TRBV7-8 to TRBJ2-7; 9 nucleotides line up with TRBD2. The CDR3 has 14 amino acids. J lost 4 bases, V lost 5 bases, and 6 bases had no gene match. Per germline, CDR1 SGHVS and CDR2 FQNEAQ. For the CDR3, the DNA is TGTGCCAGCAGCCCCCAGCGGGAGGCGTACGAGCAGTACTTC. Translated: CASSPQREAYEQYF. The whole variable domain, remainder taken from reference TRBV7-8 and TRBJ2-7, is GAGVSQSPRYKVAKRGQDVALRCDPISGHVSLFWYQQALGQGPEFLTYFQNEAQLDKSGLPSDRFFAERPEGSVSTLKIQRTQQEDSAVYLCASSPQREAYEQYFGPGTRLTVT.

The chain is built from TRBV20-1 and TRBJ1-5, with 8 bases lining up with TRBD1. J lost 4 bases, V lost 4 bases, and 6 bases had no gene match. Germline values: CDR1 DFQATT, CDR2 SNEGSKA (reference sequence). The CDR3 has 14 residues. In DNA form, the CDR3 reads TGCAGTGCTATCCCGGACAGGGAAAATCAGCCCCAGCATTTT. Its translation: CSAIPDRENQPQHF.

CDR3 amino acids: CATPSGIQETQYF. The CDR3 coding sequence is TGCGCCACCCCTAGCGGGATCCAAGAGACCCAGTACTTC. The chain uses TRBV5-1 and TRBJ2-5; 9 positions agree with TRBD2. Germline trimming cut 9 bases from V and 1 base from J; bases unmatched to any gene: 4. Germline V gene lookup returns CDR1 SGHRS and CDR2 YFSETQ. This CDR3 comprises 13 residues. The full variable domain, its missing parts supplied by reference TRBV5-1 and TRBJ2-5, is KAGVTQTPRYLIKTRGQQVTLSCSPISGHRSVSWYQQTPGQGLQFLFEYFSETQRNKGNFPGRFSGRQFSNSRSEMNVSTLELGDSALYLCATPSGIQETQYFGPGTRLLVL.

The rearrangement joins TRBV20-1 to TRBJ1-5, with 11 bases identical to TRBD1. V lost 4 bases and J lost 5; bases outside the gene matches: 1. CDR3 length: 13 amino acids. Germline CDR1 is DFQATT and CDR2 is SNEGSKA (reference sequence). CDR3 sequence (DNA): TGCAGTGCTACGGGACAGGGGGATCAGCCCCAGCATTTT. This encodes CSATGQGDQPQHF.

The rearrangement uses TRBV7-2 and TRBJ2-3; TRBD2 agrees at 8 bases. Per the germline V gene, CDR1 is SGHTA and CDR2 is FQGNSA. The CDR3 runs 16 residues. The V and J ends lost 4 bases and 4 bases, in that order; junction bases with no gene match: 10. CDR3 sequence: CASSWRRAGGSDTQYF. In nucleotides, the CDR3 is TGTGCCAGCAGCTGGCGTCGCGCGGGGGGCTCAGATACGCAGTATTTT. Full variable domain (rest looked up from reference TRBV7-2 and TRBJ2-3): GAGVSQSPSNKVTEKGKDVELRCDPISGHTALYWYRQSLGQGLEFLIYFQGNSAPDKSGLPSDRFSAERTGGSVSTLTIQRTQQEDSAVYLCASSWRRAGGSDTQYFGPGTRLTVL.

This clonotype has ten or more counts. V usage is TRBV7-2 and J usage is TRBJ1-2; 9 bases map to TRBD1. CDR3 size: 15 residues. Trimming took 6 bases from V and 3 from J; bases not matched to a gene: 8. The germline gives CDR1 SGHTA, CDR2 FQGNSA. For the CDR3, the DNA is TGTGCCAGCAGACGACCCGGGACAGGGCACTATGGCTACACCTTC. It translates to CASRRPGTGHYGYTF.

This clonotype turned up a few times. The V call is TRBV6-1, the J call TRBJ1-5; 7 bases line up with TRBD1. CDR1 MNHNS and CDR2 SASEGT come from the germline V gene. There are 15 residues in the CDR3. The trim removed 8 bases at V and 0 bases at J, leaving 7 bases unmatched. CDR3 nucleotide sequence: TGTGCCAGCGCTACAGGGGCGTATAGCAATCAGCCCCAGCATTTT. It specifies CASATGAYSNQPQHF.

This clonotype was counted only a few times. The chain is built from TRBV7-8 and TRBJ1-5; D may be TRBD1 (6 bases). V was trimmed by 8 bases and J by 4 bases, leaving 21 bases between them. This CDR3 contains 16 residues. CDR1 is SGHVS and CDR2 is FQNEAQ in the germline V gene. CDR3 sequence reads: CASPPGTREENQPQHF. The CDR3, as DNA: TGTGCCAGCCCCCCAGGGACACGGGAGGAAAATCAGCCCCAGCATTTT.

The chain recombines TRBV10-3 with TRBJ1-2; 8 nucleotides agree with TRBD1. The length of the CDR3 is 14 residues. Germline V lookup: CDR1 ENHRY, CDR2 SYGVKD. The trim removed 5 bases at V and 7 bases at J, leaving 9 bases unmatched. For the CDR3, the DNA is TGTGCCATCAGTTCGGACAGGGCATTCGGTGGCTACACCTTC. It encodes CAISSDRAFGGYTF.

This clonotype was detected a few times. This rearrangement joins TRBV7-6 to TRBJ2-1; D is unresolved. The ends were cut back, 1 base at V and 7 bases at J, with 11 bases in the middle. CDR3 size: 14 residues. Germline V lookup: CDR1 SGHVS, CDR2 FNYEAQ. The DNA for the CDR3 is TGTGCCAGCAGCTTAGTCGCTAATTCAAATGAGCAGTTCTTC. Encoded protein: CASSLVANSNEQFF. Together with reference TRBV7-6 and TRBJ2-1, the CDR3 gives the full variable domain: GAGVSQSPRYKVTKRGQDVALRCDPISGHVSLYWYRQALGQGPEFLTYFNYEAQQDKSGLPNDRFSAERPEGSISTLTIQRTEQRDSAMYRCASSLVANSNEQFFGPGTRLTVL.